Shown below are 26 T cell receptor beta chains from a single sample sequenced in a study of spatial heterogeneity in lung cancer. Notes on the study in general: Mutation tallies in tumors tracked expanded intratumoral alpha and beta TCR counts.

Time point reported: sample taken at primary tumor resection. Their target antigens are unknown. Using its own MiXCR run on the 5' RACE reads, TCRdb lists one record per CDR3 protein. Here the sample spans roughly 17,000 distinct CDR3 sequences, approximately 7% being singletons. The sequencing here drew on lung tumor tissue, taken at surgery. The receptors here all came from a female donor with early-stage non-small cell lung cancer.

At least ten counts were recorded for this clonotype. This beta chain is a stray read from a library made for alpha chains; its abundance is not meaningful. The chain recombines TRBV5-1 with TRBJ2-6; 8 bases line up with TRBD1. This CDR3 has 19 amino acids. Per the germline V gene, CDR1 is SGHRS and CDR2 is YFSETQ. V gave up 4 bases and J gave up 0 bases; unmatched junction bases: 12. The CDR3 region is CASSHRTGTISSGANVLTF. As DNA, the CDR3 is TGCGCCAGCAGCCATCGGACAGGGACAATCTCCTCTGGGGCCAACGTCCTGACTTTC.

This clonotype was seen ten or more times. A library made for alpha chains picked up this beta chain off target, so its size means little. The rearrangement links TRBV7-6 to TRBJ2-2; D gene uncertain. There are 13 residues in the CDR3. Germline CDR1 reads SGHVS; CDR2 reads FNYEAQ. Trimming took off 2 bases at V and 6 bases at J, with 7 bases between the two ends. The CDR3 DNA follows: TGTGCCAGCAGCTTAATGGGTGCCGGGGAGCTGTTTTTT. Its translation is CASSLMGAGELFF. Filled out from reference TRBV7-6 and TRBJ2-2, the complete variable domain reads GAGVSQSPRYKVTKRGQDVALRCDPISGHVSLYWYRQALGQGPEFLTYFNYEAQQDKSGLPNDRFSAERPEGSISTLTIQRTEQRDSAMYRCASSLMGAGELFFGEGSRLTVL.

This clonotype was picked up many times. A library made for alpha chains picked up this beta chain off target, so its size means little. The genes are TRBV20-1 and TRBJ2-3, with 7 bases lining up with TRBD2. The CDR3 has 14 amino acids. The V and J ends lost 3 bases and 6 bases, in that order; junction bases with no gene match: 9. Germline V lookup: CDR1 DFQATT, CDR2 SNEGSKA (reference sequence). CDR3 in amino acids: CSASPPGRGDTQYF. In DNA, the CDR3 is TGCAGTGCTAGCCCCCCAGGGAGGGGTGATACGCAGTATTTT.

This clonotype appeared many times. A library prepared for alpha chains yielded this beta chain as an off-target read; its size is of little meaning. V is TRBV5-1 and J is TRBJ2-3; no definite D call. There are 13 residues in the CDR3. V lost 0 bases to trimming and J lost 6 bases, with 8 bases between them. Looked up from germline, CDR1 is SGHRS and CDR2 is YFSETQ. This chain's CDR3 is CASSLGPGDTQYF. DNA of the CDR3: TGCGCCAGCAGCTTGGGGCCCGGCGATACGCAGTATTTT.

By sample share, this clonotype is medium-sized. This beta chain lies outside the target of a library built for alpha chains; its clone size means little. This chain joins TRBV7-9 and TRBJ2-5; 7 bases agree with TRBD2. The CDR3 consists of 15 residues. With V trimmed by 4 bases and J by 3 bases, 8 bases remained unmatched. Germline V gives CDR1 SEHNR, CDR2 FQNEAQ (reference sequence). The CDR3 loop is CASSSPSGGEETQYF. The CDR3 bases are TGTGCCAGCAGCTCCCCTTCGGGGGGAGAAGAGACCCAGTACTTC.

This clonotype was observed a few times. This beta chain slipped into a library made for alpha chains as a stray read, so its size is not meaningful. The chain couples TRBV20-1 to TRBJ2-5, with 7 bases fitting TRBD2. CDR1 and CDR2 (germline): DFQATT, SNEGSKA (reference sequence). This CDR3 comprises 12 residues. J lost 5 bases, V lost 6 bases, and 6 bases had no gene match. The CDR3 is CSAQGGSETQYF. The CDR3 DNA sequence: TGCAGTGCCCAGGGAGGGAGCGAGACCCAGTACTTC.

Worth noting for this clonotype: Within a library made for alpha chains, this beta chain is off target, and its count is uninformative. CDR3 sequence: CASSLAGPDTQYF. CDR3 sequence (DNA): TGCGCCAGCAGCTTGGCAGGGCCAGATACGCAGTATTTT. V usage is TRBV5-1 and J usage is TRBJ2-3, with D possibly TRBD1 on 5 matching bases. Trimming pared 0 bases from V and 4 bases from J, leaving 6 bases between. The CDR3 sequence is 13 residues long. CDR1 and CDR2 from the germline V gene are SGHRS and YFSETQ.

This clonotype was seen a few times. This beta chain turned up in a library designed for alpha chains; as an off-target read, its abundance says little. The chain joins TRBV11-3 to TRBJ1-1; no reliable D call. Deletions cut 3 bases from V and 2 bases from J, with 7 bases between. The CDR3 sequence is 13 residues long. Germline assignment: CDR1 SGHNT and CDR2 YENEEA. CDR3 residues: CASSFSPNTEAFF. Written as DNA, the CDR3 is TGTGCCAGCAGCTTTTCACCCAACACTGAAGCTTTCTTT.

The table lists this clonotype with many counts. The size of this beta chain means little, since it is a stray read in a library made for alpha chains. DNA for the CDR3: TGTGCCAGCAGTTTATTAGAACGGGCGTCAGGGGCGGCTTTCTTT. This sequence encodes CASSLLERASGAAFF. The V call is TRBV12-3 or TRBV12-4, the J call TRBJ1-1, with TRBD1 as a possible D gene (6 bases). Trimming took off 2 bases at V and 11 bases at J, with 21 bases between the two ends. The CDR3 has 15 amino acids.

This clonotype was recorded many times. This beta chain is an unintended read in a library built for alpha chains; its size means little. The rearrangement uses TRBV6-5 and TRBJ2-3; 15 bases line up with TRBD2. This CDR3 contains 19 residues. Germline V lookup: CDR1 MNHEY, CDR2 SVGAGI. V trimming: 6 bases; J trimming: 0 bases; junction bases outside the gene matches: 10. Here the CDR3 DNA reads TGTGCCAGCAGACGGACTAGCGGGGGGGTGTCCTCTAGCACAGATACGCAGTATTTT. Translated, it gives CASRRTSGGVSSSTDTQYF.

This clonotype was detected many times. The library was built for alpha chains, so this beta chain is an off-target read and its size means little. The chain carries TRBV20-1 and TRBJ2-1; D might be TRBD1 or TRBD2, each matching 5 bases. Trimming took off 5 bases at V and 10 bases at J, with 24 bases between the two ends. CDR3 length: 15 amino acids. Germline CDR1 reads DFQATT; CDR2 reads SNEGSKA (reference sequence). CDR3 sequence reads: CSALTGTSYNVEQFF. CDR3 nucleotide sequence: TGCAGTGCTCTCACCGGGACGAGTTACAATGTGGAGCAGTTCTTC.

This clonotype is medium-sized (0.01 to 0.1%) within its sample. A library prepared for alpha chains yielded this beta chain as an off-target read; its size is of little meaning. CDR3 residues: CAISSGGQINTGELFF. CDR3 in DNA: TGTGCCATCAGCTCAGGGGGCCAGATAAACACCGGGGAGCTGTTTTTT. The rearrangement uses TRBV10-3 and TRBJ2-2; 8 nucleotides line up with TRBD1. Germline CDR1 is ENHRY and CDR2 is SYGVKD. The CDR3 spans 16 residues. The V gene end was trimmed by 6 bases and the J gene end by 2 bases; junction bases not matched to a gene: 8.

In the case of this clonotype: Little can be read into the size of this beta chain, an off-target read in a library designed for alpha chains. The rearrangement uses TRBV20-1 and TRBJ2-3; 9 bases fit TRBD2. The length of the CDR3 is 17 residues. The junction had 18 bases not matched to a gene; V was cut back by 6 bases and J by 5 bases. Germline V gene data show CDR1 as DFQATT and CDR2 as SNEGSKA (reference sequence). Here the CDR3 DNA reads TGCAGTGCCATCCCCCTAGCGGGGCGGGGATTTGGAGATACGCAGTATTTT. This sequence encodes CSAIPLAGRGFGDTQYF.

Remarks on this clonotype: The library was designed around alpha chains, so this beta chain is a stray read whose abundance carries little weight. This rearrangement joins TRBV7-3 to TRBJ2-3, with D possibly being TRBD2 (6 bases). The CDR3 length is 16 residues. From germline, CDR1 is SGHTA and CDR2 FQGTGA. Trimming stripped 5 bases from V and 2 bases from J, with 17 bases between. The DNA for the CDR3 is TGTGCCAGCAGCGTCCAGCCGGGACTCAACACAGATACGCAGTATTTT. This encodes CASSVQPGLNTDTQYF. Full variable domain (outside the CDR3, taken from reference TRBV7-3 and TRBJ2-3): GAGVSQTPSNKVTEKGKYVELRCDPISGHTALYWYRQSLGQGPEFLIYFQGTGAADDSGLPNDRFFAVRPEGSVSTLKIQRTERGDSAVYLCASSVQPGLNTDTQYFGPGTRLTVL.

At least ten counts were recorded for this clonotype. Since the library was made to target alpha chains, this beta chain is a stray read and its abundance is not meaningful. This sequence joins TRBV20-1 and TRBJ2-7, with 8 bases lining up with TRBD1. Germline CDR1 DFQATT, CDR2 SNEGSKA (reference sequence). V was clipped by 6 bases and J by 5 bases; unmatched bases: 9. The CDR3 is made up of 13 amino acids. CDR3 residues: CSAGETGDDEQYF. The CDR3 bases are TGCAGTGCCGGGGAGACAGGGGACGACGAGCAGTACTTC.

The table lists this clonotype with many counts. This beta chain came through as a stray read in a library set up for alpha chains, and its size says little. The chain uses TRBV10-3 and TRBJ1-4; no clear D. The CDR3 runs 11 residues. Deletions cut 5 bases from V and 6 bases from J, with 4 bases between. Germline loops: CDR1 ENHRY, CDR2 SYGVKD. The CDR3 region has the DNA TGTGCCATCAGTACGGATGAAAAACTGTTTTTT. Translation gives CAISTDEKLFF.

This clonotype was counted at least ten times. The library was designed around alpha chains, so this beta chain is a stray read whose abundance carries little weight. The V and J genes are TRBV5-1 and TRBJ2-3; 11 nucleotides line up with TRBD1. Germline CDR1 is SGHRS and CDR2 is YFSETQ. Trimming removed 7 bases from V and 2 bases from J; junction bases left unmatched: 18. This CDR3 comprises 19 residues. CDR3 loop: CASSYGQGAFSGNTDTQYF. CDR3 nucleotides: TGCGCCAGCTCATATGGACAGGGGGCTTTCTCCGGGAACACAGATACGCAGTATTTT.

This clonotype occurred many times. This beta chain slipped into a library made for alpha chains as a stray read, so its size is not meaningful. The chain is built from TRBV3-1 and TRBJ1-3, with 7 bases fitting TRBD1. The V and J ends lost 0 bases and 5 bases, in that order; junction bases with no gene match: 10. The CDR3 extends over 17 amino acids. Per the germline V gene, CDR1 is LGHDT and CDR2 is YNNKEL (reference sequence). CDR3 bases: TGTGCCAGCAGCCAAGATACCCCACGACAGGGCAGAAACACCATATATTTT. Translated: CASSQDTPRQGRNTIYF.

This clonotype was counted ten times or more. A library made for alpha chains picked up this beta chain off target, so its size means little. The chain joins TRBV11-2 to TRBJ2-5; D is ambiguous. This CDR3 is 13 amino acids long. Germline V gene lookup returns CDR1 SGHAT and CDR2 FQNNGV. V was cut by 3 bases and J by 2 bases, with 7 bases left in between. The CDR3 is CASSFLLQETQYF. For the CDR3, the DNA is TGTGCCAGCAGCTTCCTCTTACAAGAGACCCAGTACTTC.

This clonotype was seen only a few times. Being off target in a library aimed at alpha chains, this beta chain has a size of little meaning. The rearrangement uses TRBV20-1 and TRBJ2-3, with a weak D call TRBD2 (7 bases). Germline V gives CDR1 DFQATT, CDR2 SNEGSKA (reference sequence). V lost 5 bases and J lost 2, with 14 bases in between. The CDR3 covers 14 residues. The CDR3 loop reads CSALAGATTDTQYF. DNA for the CDR3: TGCAGTGCTTTGGCGGGGGCGACCACAGATACGCAGTATTTT.

This clonotype counts as medium-sized (0.01 to 0.1%). This beta chain was picked up by a library intended for alpha chains and is off target, so its count carries little meaning. The V call is TRBV27, the J call TRBJ1-1; D may be TRBD1 (5 bases). Germline lookup yields CDR1 MNHEY and CDR2 SMNVEV (reference sequence). The CDR3 runs to 15 residues. V was shortened by 1 base and J by 2 bases, with 11 bases between the two germline ends. Written as DNA, the CDR3 is TGTGCCAGCAGTTTATTTTGGGACTCCAACACTGAAGCTTTCTTT. Amino acids: CASSLFWDSNTEAFF.

In this sample, this clonotype turned up many times. This beta chain is a stray read from a library made for alpha chains; its abundance is not meaningful. The rearrangement links TRBV7-3 to TRBJ1-1; the D is unclear. CDR3 length equals 13 residues. V was shortened by 4 bases and J by 1 base, with 7 bases between the two germline ends. Germline-derived CDR1 and CDR2 are SGHTA and FQGTGA. The CDR3 sequence is CASSYGANTEAFF. The CDR3 coding sequence is TGTGCCAGCAGCTATGGAGCGAACACTGAAGCTTTCTTT.

The table lists this clonotype with many counts. Little can be read into the size of this beta chain, an off-target read in a library designed for alpha chains. The chain uses TRBV28 and TRBJ1-3; D uncertain. CDR1 and CDR2 from the germline V gene are MDHEN and SYDVKM. This CDR3 has 14 residues. Trimming shortened V by 6 bases and J by 2 bases, and 11 bases separated the two germline ends. CDR3 sequence: CASSHPGTGNTIYF. CDR3 in DNA: TGTGCCAGCAGCCACCCCGGGACTGGAAACACCATATATTTT. Based on the CDR3 plus reference TRBV28 and TRBJ1-3, the full variable domain is DVKVTQSSRYLVKRTGEKVFLECVQDMDHENMFWYRQDPGLGLRLIYFSYDVKMKEKGDIPEGYSVSREKKERFSLILESASTNQTSMYLCASSHPGTGNTIYFGEGSWLTVV.

Ten or more counts support this clonotype. Since the library was made to target alpha chains, this beta chain is a stray read and its abundance is not meaningful. This rearrangement joins TRBV11-2 to TRBJ2-3; 8 positions agree with TRBD2. Looked up from germline, CDR1 is SGHAT and CDR2 is FQNNGV. Losses at the gene ends were 5 bases for V and 2 bases for J; bases not matched to a gene: 9. The CDR3 extends over 16 amino acids. CDR3 sequence reads: CASSAASGRNTDTQYF. The CDR3 bases are TGTGCCAGCAGCGCCGCTAGCGGGCGAAACACAGATACGCAGTATTTT.

This clonotype has ten or more counts. This beta chain lies outside the target of a library built for alpha chains; its clone size means little. V usage is TRBV23-1 and J usage is TRBJ2-7; maybe TRBD1 (5 bases). Being an ORF, TRBV23-1 has a function that is uncertain. The CDR3 has 16 residues. V was clipped by 0 bases and J by 2 bases, with 14 bases between them. The CDR3 here is CASSQSESRDAYEQYF. In DNA, the CDR3 is TGCGCCAGCAGTCAATCAGAATCCAGGGATGCCTACGAGCAGTACTTC.

This clonotype occurred many times. This beta chain appears as a stray read in a library generated for alpha chains; its size is not informative. The CDR3, as DNA: TGCGCCAGCAGCCATAATCCCCCGAACACTGAAGCTTTCTTT. Protein sequence: CASSHNPPNTEAFF. The chain couples TRBV5-1 to TRBJ1-1, with no clear D. V dropped 4 bases and J dropped 1 base, with 11 bases sitting between them. CDR1 is SGHRS and CDR2 is YFSETQ in the germline V gene. This CDR3 is 14 amino acids long.